This T cell receptor beta chain was recovered during a study of blood T cell repertoires in COVID-19. Turning to the study itself: Samples taken during acute and convalescent COVID-19 were collected in the United States, Italy and Spain.

In terms of age and location, participants ranged from about 18 to 90 years and lived in fewer than 30 US areas. Participants reported their clinical history, and cohort assignment relied on those reports. V was pared by 4 bases and J by 2 bases, with 10 bases of the junction left unmatched. Germline lookup yields CDR1 SGHRS and CDR2 YFSETQ. CDR3 length: 17 amino acids. The data were produced by immunoSEQ multiplex PCR, yet TCRdb's version contains in-frame clones alone and is incomplete. The sample includes about 240,000 clones, approximately 84% of them seen just once. The sequenced sample was PBMCs or T cells enriched from blood (not recorded which). This chain connects TRBV5-1 to TRBJ2-3; 10 nucleotides match TRBD2. The clonotype was recovered from a woman in her thirties or forties with acute COVID-19. The CDR3 DNA reads as TGCGCCAGCAGCCTGATTGGACTAGCGGAAGCCACAGATACGCAGTATTTT. Its protein product is CASSLIGLAEATDTQYF.